This TCR beta chain was identified in a study of T cells in Graves' hyperthyroidism and ophthalmopathy. Study summary: The authors collected peripheral blood at initial diagnosis, before any treatment. Study observations and caveats: By a 13 V-J model, ophthalmopathy was set apart from stable hyperthyroidism.

Amplification yielded TCR beta CDR3 regions, with RNA transcripts as the source. Initially, a first-round RT-PCR of the TCR CDR3 employed the HTBI primer set. TCRdb re-derived calls from the multiplex PCR reads in MiXCR, one entry per CDR3 protein. The data hold around 500,000 distinct CDR3 sequences, with about 16% observed a single time. On this clonotype: Its antigen remains unknown.

CDR1 and CDR2 (germline): DFQATT, SNEGSKA (reference sequence). The CDR3 sequence is 13 residues long. The V segment lost 7 bases and the J segment 3 bases; nucleotides outside the gene matches: 6. Enrolled ophthalmopathy patients presented with a Clinical Activity Score of at least 3, a NOSPECS grade of at least 4, and disease duration under 3 months. Uncontrolled infections, other autoimmune diseases, pregnancy or lactation led to exclusion of patients. Sequencing was performed on blood. This clonotype was obtained from a woman in her twenties or thirties with Graves' ophthalmopathy. The J gene is TRBJ2-7, the V gene TRBV20-1; 10 nucleotides agree with TRBD2. The CDR3 region has the DNA TGCAGTGTATGGGCTAGCGGGGGCTACGAGCAGTACTTC. Translated: CSVWASGGYEQYF.